This entry describes one TCR beta chain. Its recognized antigen is unknown. Per-nucleotide qualities are absent, and no much larger clonotype sits a single base away. This entry is derived from a study of blood T cell repertoires in COVID-19 (dated by TCRdb to 2018 to 2020). Regarding the complete study: The collaborator samples originated in the United States, Italy and Spain and spanned the acute and convalescent phases of COVID-19. The prospective study material was composed of cDNA or gDNA derived from T cells, B-cell-depleted T cells, or PBMCs. Deeply sampled blood TCRbeta repertoires from subjects exposed to, actively infected with, or recovered from COVID-19 were included in the dataset. The repertoires were released in a freely available public database meant as a resource for research on the immune response to SARS-CoV-2. Samples came from the ongoing ImmuneRACE study (first 160 participants) plus 1,254 subjects from 6 global collaborators. Sample metadata almost always included a de-identified subject ID, COVID-19 status, age in years and sex. HLA class I and class II types, where available, came from metadata supplied by the sample provider rather than from assay-based typing. The study at large found these results: The quantity of clinical and demographic metadata differed by source and by participant and was supplied without curation.

TCRbeta CDR3 regions were amplified from genomic DNA using the immunoSEQ Assay, a bias-controlled multiplex PCR. For the original study's pipeline: The number of nucleated cells in each sample was estimated from the amplification of reference gene primers within the assay. Sequence reads were collapsed and filtered to measure the absolute abundance of every unique TCRbeta CDR3 rearrangement. For each sample, productive Simpson clonality was calculated as the square root of Simpson's diversity index over productive rearrangements. TCRdb re-hosts the immuneACCESS table, in-frame sequences only. Its copies lack some clones; in the studies checked, an unresolved V gene accounts for under half of them, and the cause for the rest is not known. V and J calls plus clone size are reproduced from that table; the DNA served to infer D and trimming. This sample comprises around 170,000 clones, approximately 79% of them detected only once. The top ten clonotypes cover 2.5% to 3% of the sample.

CDR1 SGHRS and CDR2 YFSETQ are derived from the germline V gene. The CDR3 runs 15 residues from the cysteine to the phenylalanine. The read is trimmed to its CDR3 DNA, 45 bases read in frame from base 1. Between the V and J ends, shortened by 2 bases and 8 bases respectively, the junction contains 17 bases. Collaborating institutions collected whole blood in K2EDTA tubes following their own protocols. Collaborator samples were shipped for TCRbeta analysis as frozen whole blood, isolated PBMCs, or DNA extracted from either sample type. The V and J genes are TRBV5-1 and TRBJ1-3; matching of 6 bases hints at TRBD1 as the D gene. The specimen sequenced was peripheral blood. This TCR was sampled from a woman of 80 years or more with acute or convalescent COVID-19. The CDR3 amino acid sequence is: CASSFGQSLGDTIYF. The base sequence is TGCGCCAGCAGCTTTGGACAGTCCCTAGGAGACACCATATATTTT.